The 31 T cell receptor beta chains below all came from one sample that was sequenced in a study. TCRdb ran MiXCR on the RT-PCR reads and lists one entry per CDR3 protein. Here the sample spans about 680,000 distinct CDR3 sequences, 14% being singletons. What was sequenced was memory CD4+ T cells from blood. These receptors were taken from a female donor in good health, serving as a healthy control.

This clonotype was counted at least ten times. The gene calls are TRBV6-5 and TRBJ1-2; perhaps TRBD1 as D (6 bases). CDR1 and CDR2 from the germline V gene are MNHEY and SVGAGI. V dropped 4 bases and J dropped 0 bases, with 9 bases sitting between them. This CDR3 comprises 14 residues. The CDR3 DNA follows: TGTGCCAGCAGTTTAACAGGGACTAACTATGGCTACACCTTC. Translated: CASSLTGTNYGYTF.

This clonotype occurred a few times. The rearrangement joins TRBV7-8 to TRBJ2-3; D not certain. The V end was cut by 5 bases, the J end by 0 bases, with 9 bases between. Looked up from germline, CDR1 is SGHVS and CDR2 is FQNEAQ. The CDR3 sequence is 14 residues long. This CDR3 reads CASSPQPSTDTQYF. Here the CDR3 DNA reads TGTGCCAGCAGCCCCCAGCCAAGCACAGATACGCAGTATTTT.

This clonotype was observed a few times. At one boundary the junction diverges from the germline segment, which might be a read error. The V and J genes are TRBV7-7 and TRBJ2-5, with TRBD2 as a possible D gene (5 bases). The CDR3 extends over 15 amino acids. Germline CDR1 and CDR2: SSHAT and FNYEAQ (reference sequence). CDR3 residues: CASSLAPSSAETQYF. As DNA, the CDR3 is TGTGCTAGCAGCTTAGCGCCTAGCTCGGCGGAGACCCAGTACTTC.

The chain carries TRBV27 and TRBJ1-1, with a weak D call TRBD1 (5 bases). Trimming removed 7 bases at V and 5 bases at J, with 14 bases between. CDR3 length equals 13 residues. Germline lookup yields CDR1 MNHEY and CDR2 SMNVEV (reference sequence). This CDR3 reads CASNPHGGTEAFF. The CDR3, as DNA: TGTGCCAGCAACCCGCACGGGGGAACTGAAGCTTTCTTT.

The chain combines TRBV6-5 with TRBJ1-1, with D maybe TRBD1 (5 bases). Trimming pared 6 bases from V and 0 bases from J, leaving 8 bases between. CDR3 length: 13 residues. CDR1 is MNHEY and CDR2 is SVGAGI in the germline V gene. In DNA form, the CDR3 reads TGTGCCAGCAGGCCCAGGGTGAACACTGAAGCTTTCTTT. This codes for CASRPRVNTEAFF.

This clonotype was recorded a few times. This chain links TRBV5-6 with TRBJ2-1; D unclear. Per the germline V gene, CDR1 is SGHDT and CDR2 is YYEEEE. Between the trimmed V and J ends, which lost 0 bases and 0 bases, there was a span of 28 bases. The CDR3 totals 22 residues. CDR3 coding DNA: TGTGCCAGCAGCTTGGCCTCGCGTACTTCCAAATTTAGCCGGAGCTCCTACAATGAGCAGTTCTTC. It is translated as CASSLASRTSKFSRSSYNEQFF. The full variable domain, rest sourced from reference TRBV5-6 and TRBJ2-1, is DAGVTQSPTHLIKTRGQQVTLRCSPKSGHDTVSWYQQALGQGPQFIFQYYEEEERQRGNFPDRFSGHQFPNYSSELNVNALLLGDSALYLCASSLASRTSKFSRSSYNEQFFGPGTRLTVL.

The table lists this clonotype with a few counts. The V call is TRBV5-4, the J call TRBJ2-3; 8 bases are shared with TRBD2. Germline CDR1 and CDR2: SGHNT and YYREEE (reference sequence). V gave up 2 bases and J gave up 5 bases; unmatched junction bases: 4. The CDR3 length is 14 residues. The CDR3: CASSFGGRRDTQYF. CDR3 in DNA: TGTGCCAGCAGCTTCGGCGGGAGGCGAGATACGCAGTATTTT.

CDR3 amino acids: CATSDLLGGTETQYF. CDR3 DNA sequence: TGTGCCACCAGTGATTTGTTAGGAGGGACAGAGACCCAGTACTTC. The J gene is TRBJ2-5, the V gene TRBV24-1; possibly TRBD2 for D (6 bases). V was cut by 0 bases and J by 4 bases, with 11 bases left in between. Germline assignment: CDR1 KGHDR and CDR2 SFDVKD. The CDR3 extends over 15 amino acids.

This clonotype turned up a few times. The chain uses TRBV12-3 or TRBV12-4 and TRBJ1-6; D is uncertain. Deletions cut 6 bases from V and 9 bases from J, with 9 bases between. The CDR3 covers 12 residues. The CDR3, as DNA: TGTGCCAGCAGGGCTGGTTTTTCACCCCTCCACTTT. Its protein product is CASRAGFSPLHF.

Ten or more counts support this clonotype. This rearrangement joins TRBV7-2 to TRBJ2-1, with D uncertain. V was pared by 4 bases and J by 5 bases, with 9 bases between. The germline gives CDR1 SGHTA, CDR2 FQGNSA. The CDR3 has 13 residues. The CDR3 DNA follows: TGTGCCAGCAGCTCAGCTCGCCACAATGAGCAGTTCTTC. It yields the protein CASSSARHNEQFF.

The J gene is TRBJ1-6, the V gene TRBV4-3, with 7 bases fitting TRBD1. Germline-derived CDR1 and CDR2 are LGHNA and YSLEER. This CDR3 has 14 amino acids. The V gene end was trimmed by 5 bases and the J gene end by 9 bases; junction bases not matched to a gene: 7. The CDR3 reads CASSSGTEVSPLHF. CDR3 bases: TGCGCCAGCAGCTCAGGGACAGAAGTTTCACCCCTCCACTTT.

The chain couples TRBV7-9 to TRBJ1-6; weak D call: TRBD1 (6 bases). V was pared by 5 bases and J by 7 bases, with 15 bases between. Germline V gene data show CDR1 as SEHNR and CDR2 as FQNEAQ (reference sequence). The CDR3 runs to 15 residues. CDR3 region: CASSPGGRANSPLHF. The CDR3 DNA sequence: TGTGCCAGCAGCCCTGGGGGCAGGGCCAATTCACCCCTCCACTTT.

In its sample, this clonotype was seen a few times. The chain recombines TRBV6-2 or TRBV6-3 with TRBJ1-5, with 7 bases that match TRBD1. The CDR3 has 15 residues. The J segment lost 1 base and the V segment lost 6 bases, leaving 6 bases of the junction unmatched. The germline CDR1 and CDR2 sequences are MNHEY and SVGEGT. The CDR3, as DNA: TGTGCCAGCAGGCGGACAGGCTCAAGCAATCAGCCCCAGCATTTT. Translation gives CASRRTGSSNQPQHF.

The V and J genes are TRBV6-6 and TRBJ2-3, with 8 bases fitting TRBD2. Trimming at V came to 6 bases and at J to 3 bases, leaving 8 bases not matched to a gene. The CDR3 loop spans 15 amino acids. Germline V gives CDR1 MNHNY, CDR2 SVGAGI (reference sequence). As DNA, the CDR3 is TGTGCCAGCAGAGTAGCGGGATCTTATACAGATACGCAGTATTTT. Amino acids: CASRVAGSYTDTQYF.

This clonotype showed up just a few times. This sequence joins TRBV30 and TRBJ2-5; D is possibly TRBD2 (6 bases). Trimming left V 1 base short and J 5 bases short, with 8 bases between. From germline, CDR1 is GTSNPN and CDR2 SVGIG (reference sequence). The CDR3 covers 12 residues. The CDR3 DNA follows: TGTGCCTGGAGTGCGGGAGTGGAGACCCAGTACTTC. Protein sequence: CAWSAGVETQYF.

The chain recombines TRBV3-1 with TRBJ2-1; TRBD2 matches at 7 bases. V lost 8 bases, J lost 7 bases, and 17 bases stayed unmatched. The germline gives CDR1 LGHDT, CDR2 YNNKEL (reference sequence). CDR3 length equals 16 residues. CDR3 in amino acids: CASALGRGGRGNEQFF. The CDR3 bases are TGTGCCAGCGCCCTGGGTAGGGGCGGGAGAGGGAATGAGCAGTTCTTC.

Only a few counts were recorded for this clonotype. The rearrangement links TRBV10-3 to TRBJ2-4; the match to TRBD1 covers 9 bases. The CDR3 is 17 amino acids. Germline lookup yields CDR1 ENHRY and CDR2 SYGVKD. After removal of 0 bases from V and 3 bases from J, the junction contained 6 bases not matched to a gene. CDR3 loop: CAISESGTGHDKNIQYF. The CDR3 DNA sequence: TGTGCCATCAGTGAGTCAGGGACAGGGCACGACAAAAACATTCAGTACTTC.

The chain couples TRBV7-9 to TRBJ2-3; D is unclear. From germline, CDR1 is SEHNR and CDR2 FQNEAQ (reference sequence). Trimming pared 4 bases from V and 0 bases from J, leaving 14 bases between. There are 16 residues in the CDR3. The CDR3, as DNA: TGTGCCAGCAGCTCATACAGTCCCCTTAGCACAGATACGCAGTATTTT. Its translation is CASSSYSPLSTDTQYF.

This clonotype occurred a few times. Here the CDR3 reads CASSPTGGWEPQHF. CDR3 in DNA: TGTGCCAGCAGTCCTACAGGGGGCTGGGAGCCCCAGCATTTT. The genes are TRBV12-3 or TRBV12-4 and TRBJ1-5, with 9 bases matching TRBD1. V shed 5 bases, J shed 8 bases, and the junction held 7 bases outside the gene matches. CDR3 length: 14 amino acids.

V gene TRBV7-3 combines with J gene TRBJ2-7, with D perhaps matching TRBD2 (5 bases). Trimming left V 4 bases short and J 1 base short, with 8 bases between. The CDR3 runs 13 residues. The germline gives CDR1 SGHTA, CDR2 FQGTGA. DNA of the CDR3: TGTGCCAGCAGCTCGGACTGGTCCTACGAGCAGTACTTC. This gives the protein CASSSDWSYEQYF.

There are many counts of this clonotype. The CDR3 DNA follows: TGTGCCAGCTCACCCTCAGAAGAGACCCAGTACTTC. Its protein product is CASSPSEETQYF. The V call is TRBV18, the J call TRBJ2-5; D unclear. Germline V gene sequence: CDR1 KGHSH, CDR2 LQKENI. The V end was cut by 3 bases, the J end by 3 bases, with 5 bases between. The CDR3 totals 12 residues.

This clonotype was detected a few times. The chain has TRBV12-3 or TRBV12-4 and TRBJ2-1, with 11 bases fitting TRBD2. V trimming: 6 bases; J trimming: 8 bases; junction bases outside the gene matches: 12. The CDR3 has 16 residues. This CDR3 reads CASSPWGLAEADEQFF. In nucleotides, the CDR3 is TGTGCCAGCAGCCCCTGGGGACTAGCGGAGGCGGATGAGCAGTTCTTC.

V gene TRBV3-1 combines with J gene TRBJ2-7; TRBD2 agrees at 9 bases. Looked up from germline, CDR1 is LGHDT and CDR2 is YNNKEL (reference sequence). After removal of 0 bases from V and 2 bases from J, the junction contained 17 bases not matched to a gene. The CDR3 is 20 amino acids. The CDR3 loop is CASSQDRGVRPSGVPYEQYF. In nucleotides, the CDR3 is TGTGCCAGCAGCCAAGATCGAGGGGTTCGGCCTAGCGGGGTCCCCTACGAGCAGTACTTC.

The chain employs TRBV7-8 and TRBJ2-5; D gene ambiguous. V lost 5 bases and J 2 bases, leaving 9 bases between the germline ends. The CDR3 has 13 residues. CDR1 and CDR2 from the germline V gene are SGHVS and FQNEAQ. The CDR3 region is CASSHPGQETQYF. The CDR3 DNA follows: TGTGCCAGCAGCCACCCTGGGCAAGAGACCCAGTACTTC.

This clonotype was counted only a few times. The rearrangement joins TRBV20-1 to TRBJ1-1; TRBD1 is a possible D gene (6 bases). V lost 6 bases and J lost 5, with 22 bases in between. Germline V lookup: CDR1 DFQATT, CDR2 SNEGSKA (reference sequence). This CDR3 contains 15 residues. In nucleotides, the CDR3 is TGCAGTGCCTCTAGGGACACCAATGGGGGTACTGAAGCTTTCTTT. It is translated as CSASRDTNGGTEAFF.

This clonotype was found a few times. The rearrangement uses TRBV15 and TRBJ1-4; D is ambiguous. V lost 5 bases and J lost 3, with 13 bases in between. In germline, CDR1 is LNHNV, CDR2 YYDKDF (reference sequence). This CDR3 region has 15 residues. The CDR3 loop is CATSSREGANEKLFF. The CDR3 DNA is TGTGCCACCAGCTCCCGAGAGGGAGCTAATGAAAAACTGTTTTTT.

This clonotype has at least ten counts. The chain has TRBV12-3 or TRBV12-4 and TRBJ1-2; the D is unclear. V was cut by 2 bases and J by 7 bases, with 8 bases left in between. This CDR3 has 12 amino acids. The CDR3 sequence: CASSLREIGYTF. DNA for the CDR3: TGTGCCAGCAGTTTAAGGGAGATTGGCTACACCTTC.

This clonotype was seen repeatedly, ten times or more. The V and J genes are TRBV18 and TRBJ2-7; the D call may be TRBD1 or TRBD2 (5 bases each). This CDR3 is 15 amino acids long. Germline CDR1 reads KGHSH; CDR2 reads LQKENI. V was shortened by 0 bases and J by 6 bases, with 15 bases between the two germline ends. The CDR3: CASSPPGRIRIEQYF. In DNA, the CDR3 is TGTGCCAGCTCACCACCGGGACGGATCCGGATCGAGCAGTACTTC.

In its sample, this clonotype was seen many times. The chain uses TRBV12-3 or TRBV12-4 and TRBJ2-5, with D perhaps TRBD2 (7 bases). This CDR3 has 15 amino acids. Trimming shortened V by 3 bases and J by 0 bases, and 11 bases separated the two germline ends. Here the CDR3 DNA reads TGTGCCAGCAGTTTGTGGGAGGGGGACCAAGAGACCCAGTACTTC. The encoded protein is CASSLWEGDQETQYF.

This clonotype was counted between two and nine times. The chain is built from TRBV6-2 or TRBV6-3 and TRBJ2-3; 8 nucleotides match TRBD1. CDR3 length equals 13 residues. The V segment lost 5 bases and the J segment 6 bases; nucleotides outside the gene matches: 4. Germline V gene data show CDR1 as MNHEY and CDR2 as SVGEGT. The CDR3 loop is CASSSRGHDTQYF. The CDR3 DNA reads TGTGCCAGCAGTAGCAGGGGGCATGATACGCAGTATTTT.

The chain employs TRBV4-3 and TRBJ1-1, with 9 bases identical to TRBD1. Looked up from germline, CDR1 is LGHNA and CDR2 is YSLEER. The CDR3 is 14 amino acids. The V gene end was trimmed by 2 bases and the J gene end by 9 bases; junction bases not matched to a gene: 7. The DNA for the CDR3 is TGCGCCAGCAGCCAATTACAGGGACAGGGCAAAGCTTTCTTT. Its translation: CASSQLQGQGKAFF.